The clone carrying this T cell receptor beta chain was picked up many times. Its antigen remains unknown. RNA transcripts provided the template for amplifying TCR beta CDR3 regions. First-round RT-PCR with HTBI primers preceded a second-round multiplex PCR. TCRdb independently ran MiXCR on the multiplex PCR reads; one entry per CDR3 protein. The table lists 300,000 to 400,000 distinct CDR3 sequences, about a sixth of them singletons, with 9% to 15% in the top ten. None of the included patients had other autoimmune diseases, uncontrolled infections, pregnancy or lactation, as these led to exclusion. Physicians reached a diagnosis by relying on clinical symptoms, serum thyroxine, TRAb, thyroid ultrasound and orbital computed tomography. A volume of about 9.7 ml of fresh peripheral blood supplied the PBMCs. This entry comes from a study of Graves' ophthalmopathy and Graves' hyperthyroidism. The study's findings and limits: The model flagged ophthalmopathy progression at more than 70% sensitivity and roughly 72% specificity.

Trimming shortened V by 0 bases and J by 1 base, and 7 bases separated the two germline ends. The length of the CDR3 is 14 residues. CDR1 is SGDLS and CDR2 is YYNGEE in the germline V gene. What was sequenced was peripheral blood. The genes are TRBV9 and TRBJ1-1; D gene ambiguous. This TCR came from an adult man with Graves' ophthalmopathy. The CDR3 nucleotides are TGTGCCAGCAGCGTAGCACGGCGGAACACTGAAGCTTTCTTT. Translated, it gives CASSVARRNTEAFF.